The 27 T cell receptor beta chains listed next were all sequenced from one sample in a study of human T cells and chemical hapten exposure. Noted time point: healthy volunteer bleed at 2 weeks. Total RNA was isolated from unfractionated whole blood. TCRdb passed the RACE reads through MiXCR, listing each CDR3 protein once. Here the sample spans about 46,000 distinct CDR3 sequences, roughly 4% being singletons. Sequencing used whole blood. Receptors originate from a female donor in good health. Some clones in this sample may be carry-over from other donors' samples.

This clonotype was seen at least ten times. The rearrangement links TRBV11-3 to TRBJ1-1, with 7 bases fitting TRBD1. V was pared by 5 bases and J by 4 bases, with 7 bases of the junction left unmatched. The length of the CDR3 is 14 residues. CDR1 and CDR2 from the germline V gene are SGHNT and YENEEA. In DNA, the CDR3 is TGTGCCAGCAGCCCAGGGACAGACGGCACTGAAGCTTTCTTT. Residues: CASSPGTDGTEAFF.

This clonotype was recorded at least ten times. This chain links TRBV6-5 with TRBJ2-7; possible D gene TRBD1, 6 bases. The V gene's germline CDR1 is MNHEY and CDR2 SVGAGI. The CDR3 is 14 amino acids. V dropped 5 bases and J dropped 0 bases, with 11 bases sitting between them. Here the CDR3 DNA reads TGTGCCAGCAGTGCGAACAGGGTCTCCTACGAGCAGTACTTC. Residues: CASSANRVSYEQYF.

In regard to this clonotype: A read error may be the cause here, since a much bigger clone is one base away. CDR3 in DNA: TGCGCCAGCAGCCAAGATCCGGGGAGTACTGAAGCTTTCTTT. This encodes CASSQDPGSTEAFF. The chain employs TRBV4-3 and TRBJ1-1; D uncertain. CDR1 is LGHNA and CDR2 is YSLEER in the germline V gene. The CDR3 length is 14 residues. V was clipped by 0 bases and J by 5 bases, with 10 bases between them.

This clonotype was counted at least ten times. V and J are TRBV29-1 and TRBJ2-5; 8 nucleotides match TRBD1. The CDR3 is 13 residues long. Unmatched junction bases numbered 2, after V lost 1 base and J lost 4 bases. Germline values: CDR1 SQVTM, CDR2 ANQGSEA. Written as DNA, the CDR3 is TGCAGCGTTGAAGGAACAGGGGGAGAGACCCAGTACTTC. Translation gives CSVEGTGGETQYF.

This clonotype has a count of ten or more. The chain has TRBV20-1 and TRBJ2-4, with D perhaps TRBD1 (6 bases). The V end was cut by 7 bases, the J end by 1 base, with 14 bases between. The germline CDR1 and CDR2 sequences are DFQATT and SNEGSKA (reference sequence). This CDR3 has 14 residues. The CDR3 region is CSVQGPGAKNIQYF. CDR3 nucleotide sequence: TGCAGTGTTCAGGGGCCTGGGGCCAAAAACATTCAGTACTTC.

The sample holds many counts of this clonotype. At one end, the junction sequence differs from germline, possibly due to a read error. The chain uses TRBV5-6 and TRBJ1-1; D gene uncertain. Per the germline V gene, CDR1 is SGHDT and CDR2 is YYEEEE. The CDR3 has 12 amino acids. CDR3 sequence reads: CASSLPNTEALF. The CDR3 DNA follows: TGTGCCAGCAGCTTGCCGAACACTGAAGCTCTCTTT.

This clonotype was observed at least ten times. This chain connects TRBV6-5 to TRBJ1-4; possible D gene TRBD1, 6 bases. Trimming took off 7 bases at V and 7 bases at J, with 13 bases between the two ends. CDR3 length equals 13 residues. In germline, CDR1 is MNHEY, CDR2 SVGAGI. This CDR3 is CASTRGRGEKLFF. The CDR3 DNA follows: TGTGCCAGCACCCGGGGGCGCGGTGAAAAACTGTTTTTT.

This clonotype was found many times. This sequence joins TRBV13 and TRBJ1-1; 7 bases map to TRBD1. The CDR3 consists of 14 residues. The ends lost 4 bases at V and 4 bases at J; junction bases unmatched: 6. Germline CDR1 and CDR2: PRHDT and FYEKMQ (reference sequence). The CDR3 loop is CASSSPQGVTEAFF. The CDR3 DNA follows: TGTGCCAGCAGCTCGCCGCAGGGGGTCACTGAAGCTTTCTTT.

Many counts were recorded for this clonotype. The chain couples TRBV10-3 to TRBJ2-2; 8 bases agree with TRBD1. Per germline, CDR1 ENHRY and CDR2 SYGVKD. The CDR3 consists of 15 residues. Losses at the gene ends were 4 bases for V and 4 bases for J; bases not matched to a gene: 5. The CDR3 region is CAISAGTGPTGELFF. DNA for the CDR3: TGTGCCATCAGTGCCGGGACAGGTCCCACCGGGGAGCTGTTTTTT.

This clonotype came up many times. V usage is TRBV15 and J usage is TRBJ1-1, with 11 nucleotides matching TRBD1. This CDR3 is 17 amino acids long. Germline V lookup: CDR1 LNHNV, CDR2 YYDKDF (reference sequence). V gave up 1 base and J gave up 3 bases; unmatched junction bases: 7. CDR3 sequence: CATSRGTGGWRDTEAFF. CDR3 nucleotides: TGTGCCACCAGCAGAGGGACAGGGGGCTGGAGGGACACTGAAGCTTTCTTT.

The chain recombines TRBV7-3 with TRBJ2-3; the D is unclear. CDR3 length equals 13 residues. Looked up from germline, CDR1 is SGHTA and CDR2 is FQGTGA. V was pared by 1 base and J by 0 bases, with 2 bases between. This chain's CDR3 is CASSLISTDTQYF. The CDR3 nucleotides read TGTGCCAGCAGCTTAATTAGCACAGATACGCAGTATTTT.

This clonotype occurred many times. The genes are TRBV3-1 and TRBJ1-6, with D hard to call. The V end was cut by 0 bases, the J end by 0 bases, with 9 bases between. The CDR3 covers 17 residues. CDR1 is LGHDT and CDR2 is YNNKEL in the germline V gene (reference sequence). The CDR3 bases are TGTGCCAGCAGCCAAGAACTTCTCAGCTCCTATAATTCACCCCTCCACTTT. It translates to CASSQELLSSYNSPLHF.

This clonotype was recorded many times. The rearrangement uses TRBV6-2 or TRBV6-3 and TRBJ1-5; 10 bases map to TRBD1. Germline CDR1 reads MNHEY; CDR2 reads SVGEGT. The CDR3 consists of 18 residues. Trimming took 3 bases from V and 0 from J; bases not matched to a gene: 8. This CDR3 reads CASSYLLDRGLSNQPQHF. The CDR3 DNA reads as TGTGCCAGCAGTTATTTGCTCGACAGGGGGCTTAGCAATCAGCCCCAGCATTTT.

In its sample, this clonotype was seen many times. The chain joins TRBV29-1 to TRBJ1-1; D call uncertain. Germline V gene sequence: CDR1 SQVTM, CDR2 ANQGSEA. V lost 4 bases and J 1 base, leaving 10 bases between the germline ends. CDR3 length: 13 amino acids. CDR3 in amino acids: CSVAGPENTEAFF. The CDR3 DNA reads as TGCAGCGTTGCAGGACCCGAGAACACTGAAGCTTTCTTT. Looking up the rest from reference TRBV29-1 and TRBJ1-1 gives the full variable domain: SAVISQKPSRDICQRGTSLTIQCQVDSQVTMMFWYRQQPGQSLTLIATANQGSEATYESGFVIDKFPISRPNLTFSTLTVSNMSPEDSSIYLCSVAGPENTEAFFGQGTRLTVV.

This clonotype was recorded many times. The J gene is TRBJ2-1, the V gene TRBV6-5; 8 nucleotides match TRBD1. J was trimmed by 9 bases and V by 5 bases; bases with no gene match: 12. The CDR3 loop spans 15 amino acids. Germline assignment: CDR1 MNHEY and CDR2 SVGAGI. The CDR3 loop reads CASSPRQGWIGEQFF. The CDR3 nucleotides read TGTGCCAGCAGTCCTAGACAGGGGTGGATCGGTGAGCAGTTCTTC.

In this sample, this clonotype turned up many times. This chain links TRBV11-1 with TRBJ2-7; the D is unclear. The V gene lost 4 bases and the J gene lost 0 bases, with 10 bases spanning the gap. Germline CDR1 and CDR2: SGHAT and FQDESV (reference sequence). This CDR3 comprises 14 residues. The CDR3 DNA follows: TGTGCCAGCAGCTACAGCGCGGACTCCTACGAGCAGTACTTC. Translating gives CASSYSADSYEQYF.

This clonotype has at least ten counts. The V and J genes are TRBV28 and TRBJ1-4, with TRBD1 matching over 8 bases. The CDR3 loop spans 15 amino acids. Looked up from germline, CDR1 is MDHEN and CDR2 is SYDVKM. V lost 6 bases and J lost 6; bases outside the gene matches: 9. Written as DNA, the CDR3 is TGTGCCAGCAGCGCCGAGACAGGGGTATATGAAAAACTGTTTTTT. Amino acid sequence: CASSAETGVYEKLFF.

This clonotype was counted at least ten times. The chain joins TRBV3-1 to TRBJ1-1; D remains unclear. CDR3 length: 14 residues. Per germline, CDR1 LGHDT and CDR2 YNNKEL (reference sequence). The V end lost 3 bases, the J end lost 2 bases, and 10 bases lay between the germline ends. The CDR3 DNA follows: TGTGCCAGCAGCCATCCTCGGGGAAACACTGAAGCTTTCTTT. Translating gives CASSHPRGNTEAFF. Filled out from reference TRBV3-1 and TRBJ1-1, the complete variable domain reads DTAVSQTPKYLVTQMGNDKSIKCEQNLGHDTMYWYKQDSKKFLKIMFSYNNKELIINETVPNRFSPKSPDKAHLNLHINSLELGDSAVYFCASSHPRGNTEAFFGQGTRLTVV.

This clonotype was observed many times. The rearrangement links TRBV4-3 to TRBJ1-2; TRBD1 matches 8 bases. V lost 3 bases to trimming and J lost 8 bases; unmatched junction nucleotides: 8. The CDR3 extends over 14 amino acids. CDR1 and CDR2 (germline): LGHNA, YSLEER. This chain's CDR3 is CASSQDRERSGYTF. CDR3 DNA sequence: TGCGCCAGCAGCCAGGACAGGGAGAGATCAGGCTACACCTTC.

This clonotype came up a few times. The chain links TRBV3-1 to TRBJ1-3; TRBD1 matches at 7 bases. The germline V gene has CDR1 LGHDT and CDR2 YNNKEL (reference sequence). This CDR3 is built from 16 residues. V shed 3 bases and J 0 bases; nucleotides not matched to a gene: 5. CDR3 region: CASSHQGGRSGNTIYF. The DNA for the CDR3 is TGTGCCAGCAGCCATCAGGGGGGCCGCTCTGGAAACACCATATATTTT.

This clonotype was detected ten times or more. The rearrangement links TRBV5-1 to TRBJ2-3; D not certain. Trimming stripped 1 base from V and 4 bases from J, with 13 bases between. This CDR3 is 15 amino acids long. Germline loops: CDR1 SGHRS, CDR2 YFSETQ. The CDR3 here is CASSLISPRSDTQYF. The DNA of the CDR3 is TGCGCCAGCAGCTTGATCTCGCCTCGATCAGATACGCAGTATTTT.

This clonotype was detected many times. CDR3 region: CASSSQGVTEAFF. The CDR3 DNA follows: TGCGCCAGCAGCTCGCAGGGGGTGACTGAAGCTTTCTTT. The chain employs TRBV5-1 and TRBJ1-1; 7 bases are shared with TRBD1. The CDR3 is made up of 13 amino acids. The germline V gene encodes CDR1 SGHRS and CDR2 YFSETQ. The ends lost 3 bases at V and 5 bases at J; junction bases unmatched: 4.

This clonotype was seen only a few times. The J gene is TRBJ2-5, the V gene TRBV10-3; 10 bases map to TRBD2. Germline assignment: CDR1 ENHRY and CDR2 SYGVKD. Trimming at V came to 4 bases and at J to 2 bases, leaving 13 bases not matched to a gene. The CDR3 has 18 residues. CDR3 in DNA: TGTGCCATCAGTGCCCCCGATGTAGCGGGGGGCCGTCAAGAGACCCAGTACTTC. Translated: CAISAPDVAGGRQETQYF.

Many counts were recorded for this clonotype. The J gene is TRBJ2-3, the V gene TRBV2, with D uncertain. The germline gives CDR1 SNHLY, CDR2 FYNNEI. The CDR3 is 12 residues long. Trimming took 5 bases from V and 2 from J, leaving 5 bases between them. The CDR3 DNA follows: TGTGCCAGCAGTTTCACCACAGATACGCAGTATTTT. This codes for CASSFTTDTQYF. The variable domain in full, completed from reference TRBV2 and TRBJ2-3, reads EPEVTQTPSHQVTQMGQEVILRCVPISNHLYFYWYRQILGQKVEFLVSFYNNEISEKSEIFDDQFSVERPDGSNFTLKIRSTKLEDSAMYFCASSFTTDTQYFGPGTRLTVL.

In this sample, this clonotype turned up many times. In DNA, the CDR3 is TGTGCCAGCAGAGACGACAGGGGGGTGACTGAAGCTTTCTTT. Amino acid sequence: CASRDDRGVTEAFF. The gene calls are TRBV12-3 or TRBV12-4 and TRBJ1-1; 9 positions match TRBD1. Trimming took 6 bases from V and 5 from J; bases not matched to a gene: 7. This CDR3 has 14 amino acids.

This clonotype appeared many times. The CDR3 coding sequence is TGTGCCAGCAGTGAAAGCTATAATTCACCCCTCCACTTT. It yields the protein CASSESYNSPLHF. V gene TRBV6-1 combines with J gene TRBJ1-6, with D unclear. The CDR3 spans 13 residues. V lost 2 bases and J lost 3, with 2 bases in between. The germline V gene has CDR1 MNHNS and CDR2 SASEGT.

This clonotype was seen a few times. This sequence joins TRBV6-5 and TRBJ2-1; D is ambiguous. The CDR3 has 16 amino acids. V lost 4 bases to trimming and J lost 12 bases, with 25 bases between them. Germline V gene lookup returns CDR1 MNHEY and CDR2 SVGAGI. The CDR3 reads CASSSTIDTTLGGQFF. Written as DNA, the CDR3 is TGTGCCAGCAGTTCAACAATAGACACCACCCTCGGCGGGCAGTTCTTC.